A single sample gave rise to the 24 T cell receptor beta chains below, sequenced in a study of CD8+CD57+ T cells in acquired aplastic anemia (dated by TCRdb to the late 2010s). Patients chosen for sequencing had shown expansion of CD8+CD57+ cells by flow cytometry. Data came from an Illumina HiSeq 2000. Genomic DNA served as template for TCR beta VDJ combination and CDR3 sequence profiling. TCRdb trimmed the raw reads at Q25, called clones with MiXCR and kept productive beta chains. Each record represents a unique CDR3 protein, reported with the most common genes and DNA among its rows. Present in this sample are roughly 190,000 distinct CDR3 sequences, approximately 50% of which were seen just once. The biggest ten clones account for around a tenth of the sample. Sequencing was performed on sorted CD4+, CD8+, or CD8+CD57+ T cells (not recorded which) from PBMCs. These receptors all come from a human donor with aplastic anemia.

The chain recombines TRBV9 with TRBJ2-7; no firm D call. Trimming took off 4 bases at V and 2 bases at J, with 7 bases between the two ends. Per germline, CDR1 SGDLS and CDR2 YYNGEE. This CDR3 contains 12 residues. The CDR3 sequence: CASSRAAYEQYF. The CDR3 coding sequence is TGTGCCAGCAGCCGAGCCGCCTACGAGCAGTACTTC.

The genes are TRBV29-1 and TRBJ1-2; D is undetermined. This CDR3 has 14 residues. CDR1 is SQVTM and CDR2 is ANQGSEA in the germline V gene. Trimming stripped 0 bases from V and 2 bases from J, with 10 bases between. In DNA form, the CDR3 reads TGCAGCGTTGAAGACGCAGACGGGAACTATGGCTACACCTTC. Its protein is CSVEDADGNYGYTF.

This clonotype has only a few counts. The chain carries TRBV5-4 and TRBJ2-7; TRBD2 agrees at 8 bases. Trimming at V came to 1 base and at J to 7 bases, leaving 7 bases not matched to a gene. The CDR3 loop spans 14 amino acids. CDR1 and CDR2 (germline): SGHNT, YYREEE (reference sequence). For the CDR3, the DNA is TGTGCCAGCAGCTTGCTCGGGGGGGCCGGGGAGCAGTACTTC. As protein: CASSLLGGAGEQYF.

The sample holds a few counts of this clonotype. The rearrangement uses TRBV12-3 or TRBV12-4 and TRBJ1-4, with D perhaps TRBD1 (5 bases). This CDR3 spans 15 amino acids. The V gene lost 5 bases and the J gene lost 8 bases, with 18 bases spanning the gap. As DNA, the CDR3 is TGTGCCAGCAGTCCCGGGGACGGAAGTTACGAAAAACTGTTTTTT. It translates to CASSPGDGSYEKLFF.

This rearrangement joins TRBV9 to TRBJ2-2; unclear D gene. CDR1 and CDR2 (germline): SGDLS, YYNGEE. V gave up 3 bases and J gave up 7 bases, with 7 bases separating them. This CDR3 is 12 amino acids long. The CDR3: CASSAISGELFF. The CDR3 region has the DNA TGTGCCAGCAGCGCCATTAGCGGGGAGCTGTTTTTT. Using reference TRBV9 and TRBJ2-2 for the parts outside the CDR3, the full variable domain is DSGVTQTPKHLITATGQRVTLRCSPRSGDLSVYWYQQSLDQGLQFLIQYYNGEERAKGNILERFSAQQFPDLHSELNLSSLELGDSALYFCASSAISGELFFGEGSRLTVL.

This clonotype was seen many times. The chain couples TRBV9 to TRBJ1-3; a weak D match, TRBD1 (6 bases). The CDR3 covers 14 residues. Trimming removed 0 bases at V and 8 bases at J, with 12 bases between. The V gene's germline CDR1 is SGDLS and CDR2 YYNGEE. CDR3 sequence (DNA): TGTGCCAGCAGCGTAGGGACAGCGGGCGACACCATATATTTT. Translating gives CASSVGTAGDTIYF. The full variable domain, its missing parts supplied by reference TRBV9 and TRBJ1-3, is DSGVTQTPKHLITATGQRVTLRCSPRSGDLSVYWYQQSLDQGLQFLIQYYNGEERAKGNILERFSAQQFPDLHSELNLSSLELGDSALYFCASSVGTAGDTIYFGEGSWLTVV.

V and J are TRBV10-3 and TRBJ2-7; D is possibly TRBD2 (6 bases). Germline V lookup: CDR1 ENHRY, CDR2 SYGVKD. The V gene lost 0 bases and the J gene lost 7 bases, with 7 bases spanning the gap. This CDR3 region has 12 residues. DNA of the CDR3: TGTGCCATCAGTGAGTCAGGGAGGGAGCAGTACTTC. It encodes CAISESGREQYF.

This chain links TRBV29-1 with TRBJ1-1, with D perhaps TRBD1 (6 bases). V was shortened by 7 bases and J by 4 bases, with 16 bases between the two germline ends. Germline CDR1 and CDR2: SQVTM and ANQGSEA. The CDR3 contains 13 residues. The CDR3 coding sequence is TGCAGCGCTGGACAACAGGGTGTCACTGAAGCTTTCTTT. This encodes CSAGQQGVTEAFF.

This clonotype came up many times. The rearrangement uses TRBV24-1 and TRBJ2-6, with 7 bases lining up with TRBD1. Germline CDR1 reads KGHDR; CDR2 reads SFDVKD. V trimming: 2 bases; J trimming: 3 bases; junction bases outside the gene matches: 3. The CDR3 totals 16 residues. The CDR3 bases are TGTGCCACCAGTGATTACAGGGGTGATGGGGCCAACGTCCTGACTTTC. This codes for CATSDYRGDGANVLTF.

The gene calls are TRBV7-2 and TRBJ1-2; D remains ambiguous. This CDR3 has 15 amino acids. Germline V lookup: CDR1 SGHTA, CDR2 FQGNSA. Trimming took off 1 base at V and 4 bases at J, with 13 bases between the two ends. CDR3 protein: CASSLVGSSSYGYTF. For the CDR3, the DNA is TGTGCCAGCAGCTTAGTTGGCAGCTCTAGCTATGGCTACACCTTC.

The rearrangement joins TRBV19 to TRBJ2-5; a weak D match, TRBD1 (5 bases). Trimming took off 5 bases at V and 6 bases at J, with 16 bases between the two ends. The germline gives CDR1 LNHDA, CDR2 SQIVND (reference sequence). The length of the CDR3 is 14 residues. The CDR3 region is CASSGRDGVQTQYF. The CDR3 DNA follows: TGTGCCAGTAGTGGCAGGGATGGGGTTCAGACCCAGTACTTC. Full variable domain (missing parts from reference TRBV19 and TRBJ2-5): DGGITQSPKYLFRKEGQNVTLSCEQNLNHDAMYWYRQDPGQGLRLIYYSQIVNDFQKGDIAEGYSVSREKKESFPLTVTSAQKNPTAFYLCASSGRDGVQTQYFGPGTRLLVL.

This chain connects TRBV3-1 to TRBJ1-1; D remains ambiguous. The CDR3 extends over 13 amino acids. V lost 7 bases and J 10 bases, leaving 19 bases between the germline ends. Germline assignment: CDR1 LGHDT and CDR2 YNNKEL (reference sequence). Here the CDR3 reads CASTLSQGLGAFF. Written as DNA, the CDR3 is TGTGCCAGCACCTTAAGTCAAGGGTTGGGAGCTTTCTTT. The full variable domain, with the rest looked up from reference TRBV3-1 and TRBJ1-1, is DTAVSQTPKYLVTQMGNDKSIKCEQNLGHDTMYWYKQDSKKFLKIMFSYNNKELIINETVPNRFSPKSPDKAHLNLHINSLELGDSAVYFCASTLSQGLGAFFGQGTRLTVV.

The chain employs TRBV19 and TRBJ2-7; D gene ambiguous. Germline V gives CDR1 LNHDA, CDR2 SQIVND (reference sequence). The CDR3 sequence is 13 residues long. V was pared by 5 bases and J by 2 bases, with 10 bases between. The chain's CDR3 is CASSAAGPYEQYF. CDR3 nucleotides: TGTGCCAGTAGTGCCGCAGGACCCTACGAGCAGTACTTC.

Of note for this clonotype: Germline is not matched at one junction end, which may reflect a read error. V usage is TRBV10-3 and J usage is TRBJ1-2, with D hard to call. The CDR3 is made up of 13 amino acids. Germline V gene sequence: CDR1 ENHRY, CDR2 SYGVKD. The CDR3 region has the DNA TGTGCCAGCAGTGAAGCTGGGAACTATGGCTACACCTTC. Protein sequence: CASSEAGNYGYTF.

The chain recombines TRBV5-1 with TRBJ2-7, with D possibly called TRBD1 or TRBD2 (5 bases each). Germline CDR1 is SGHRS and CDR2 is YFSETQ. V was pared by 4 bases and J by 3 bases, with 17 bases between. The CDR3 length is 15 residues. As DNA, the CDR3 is TGCGCCAGCAGCGTGGGGGTAGGGGTCGGCTACGAGCAGTACTTC. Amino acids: CASSVGVGVGYEQYF.

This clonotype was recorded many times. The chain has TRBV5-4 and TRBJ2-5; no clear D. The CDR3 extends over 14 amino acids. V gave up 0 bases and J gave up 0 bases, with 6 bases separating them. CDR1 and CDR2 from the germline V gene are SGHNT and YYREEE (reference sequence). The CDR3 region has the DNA TGTGCCAGCAGCTTGGACACTTACCAAGAGACCCAGTACTTC. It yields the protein CASSLDTYQETQYF.

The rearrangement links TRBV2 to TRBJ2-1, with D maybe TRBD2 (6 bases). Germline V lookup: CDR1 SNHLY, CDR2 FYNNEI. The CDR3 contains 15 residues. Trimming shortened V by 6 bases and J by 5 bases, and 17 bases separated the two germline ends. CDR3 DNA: TGTGCCAGCAGCCCTTCCCCGGGGGAGAACAATGAGCAGTTCTTC. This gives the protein CASSPSPGENNEQFF.

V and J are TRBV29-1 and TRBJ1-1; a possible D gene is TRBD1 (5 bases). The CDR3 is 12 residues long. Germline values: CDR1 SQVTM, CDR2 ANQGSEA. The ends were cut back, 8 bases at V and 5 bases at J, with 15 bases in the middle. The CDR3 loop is CSLAGLTTEAFF. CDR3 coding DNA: TGCAGCTTAGCAGGGTTAACGACTGAAGCTTTCTTT.

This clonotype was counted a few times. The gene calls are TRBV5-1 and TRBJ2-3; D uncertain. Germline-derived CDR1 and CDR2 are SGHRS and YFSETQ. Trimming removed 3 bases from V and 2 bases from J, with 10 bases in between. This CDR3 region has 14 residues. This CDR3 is CASSSRVTTDTQYF. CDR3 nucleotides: TGCGCCAGCAGCTCAAGGGTCACCACAGATACGCAGTATTTT.

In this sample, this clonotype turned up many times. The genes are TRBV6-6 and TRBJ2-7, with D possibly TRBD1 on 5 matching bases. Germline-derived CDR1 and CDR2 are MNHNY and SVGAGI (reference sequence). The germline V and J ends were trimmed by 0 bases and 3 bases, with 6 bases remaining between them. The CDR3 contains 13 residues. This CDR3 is CASSYSQGYEQYF. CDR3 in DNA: TGTGCCAGCAGTTACTCGCAGGGCTACGAGCAGTACTTC.

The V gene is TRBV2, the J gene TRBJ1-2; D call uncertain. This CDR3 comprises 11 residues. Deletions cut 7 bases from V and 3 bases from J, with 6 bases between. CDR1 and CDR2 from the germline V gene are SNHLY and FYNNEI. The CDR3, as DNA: TGTGCCAGCAATCGGGACTATGGCTACACCTTC. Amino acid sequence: CASNRDYGYTF.

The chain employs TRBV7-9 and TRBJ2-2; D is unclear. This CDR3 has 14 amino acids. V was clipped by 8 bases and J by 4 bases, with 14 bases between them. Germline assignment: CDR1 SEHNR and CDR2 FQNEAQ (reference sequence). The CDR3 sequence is CASVAPRSTGELFF. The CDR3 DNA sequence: TGTGCCAGCGTTGCGCCTAGGAGCACCGGGGAGCTGTTTTTT. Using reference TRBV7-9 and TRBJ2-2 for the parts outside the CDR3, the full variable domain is DTGVSQNPRHKITKRGQNVTFRCDPISEHNRLYWYRQTLGQGPEFLTYFQNEAQLEKSRLLSDRFSAERPKGSFSTLEIQRTEQGDSAMYLCASVAPRSTGELFFGEGSRLTVL.

CDR3 DNA sequence: TGTGCCAGCAGCTTGGAGGGACACAGCTCCTACAATGAGCAGTTCTTC. This gives the protein CASSLEGHSSYNEQFF. The V gene is TRBV11-2, the J gene TRBJ2-1; D is tentatively TRBD1 or TRBD2 (6 bases each). This CDR3 has 16 residues. Trimming took off 3 bases at V and 0 bases at J, with 12 bases between the two ends. Germline CDR1 SGHAT, CDR2 FQNNGV.

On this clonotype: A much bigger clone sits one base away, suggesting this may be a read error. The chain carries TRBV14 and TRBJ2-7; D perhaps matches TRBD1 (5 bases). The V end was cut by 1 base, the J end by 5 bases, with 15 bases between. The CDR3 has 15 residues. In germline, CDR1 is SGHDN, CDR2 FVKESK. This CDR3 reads CASSQVWVGRDEQYF. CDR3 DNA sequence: TGTGCCAGCAGCCAAGTATGGGTAGGCAGGGACGAGCAGTACTTC.